These 2 T cell receptor beta chains originate from one sample sequenced in a study of T cell responses to AZD1222 COVID-19 vaccine. TCRdb's table, derived via immunoSEQ multiplex PCR, lists solely in-frame clones and lacks some. The sample has about 110,000 clones, 65% to 85% seen once; the top ten hold roughly 9.5%. The sample here was peripheral blood, taken on day 0 of AZD1222 vaccination. Receptor source: an adult in good health.

The chain recombines TRBV6-5 with TRBJ1-4, with D possibly matching TRBD1 (5 bases). CDR3 length: 16 amino acids. V was cut by 4 bases and J by 8 bases, with 20 bases left in between. Germline assignment: CDR1 MNHEY and CDR2 SVGAGI. CDR3 in DNA: TGTGCCAGCAGTTCCTACTCTTCAGGGTTAGGCGAAAAACTGTTTTTT. It specifies CASSSYSSGLGEKLFF.

V is TRBV6-5 and J is TRBJ2-5, with unresolved D. Germline CDR1 and CDR2: MNHEY and SVGAGI. Trimming shortened V by 2 bases and J by 2 bases, and 12 bases separated the two germline ends. This CDR3 is 15 amino acids long. CDR3 region: CASSYGGVAQETQYF. As DNA, the CDR3 is TGTGCCAGCAGTTACGGTGGGGTGGCACAAGAGACCCAGTACTTC.